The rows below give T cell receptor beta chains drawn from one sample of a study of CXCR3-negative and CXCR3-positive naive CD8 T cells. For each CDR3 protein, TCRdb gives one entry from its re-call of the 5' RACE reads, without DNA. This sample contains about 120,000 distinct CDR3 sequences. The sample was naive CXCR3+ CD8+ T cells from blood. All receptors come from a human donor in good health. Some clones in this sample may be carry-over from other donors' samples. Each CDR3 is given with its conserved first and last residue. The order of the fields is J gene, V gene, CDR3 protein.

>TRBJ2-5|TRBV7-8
CASSFRTSGGSDQETQYF
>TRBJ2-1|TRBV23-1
CASSQSKGQEQFF
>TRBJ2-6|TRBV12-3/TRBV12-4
CASSLLGEGLHSGANVLTF
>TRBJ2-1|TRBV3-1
CASSQVWASGVNNEQFF
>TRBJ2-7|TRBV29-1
CSVEVLADSSYEQYF
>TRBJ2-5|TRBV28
CASSLLGHRGDQETQYF
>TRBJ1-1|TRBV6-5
CASSYSGETEAFF
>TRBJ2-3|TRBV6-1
CASNEGGYSRTDTQYF
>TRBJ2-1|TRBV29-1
CSVYGTSGDLNEQFF
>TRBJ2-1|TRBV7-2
CASSLTSDDNEQFF
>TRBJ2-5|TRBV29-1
CSVELALDSQETQYF
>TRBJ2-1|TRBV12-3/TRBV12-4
CASSSWTMYNEQFF
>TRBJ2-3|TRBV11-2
CASSFPDRGRLTDTQYF
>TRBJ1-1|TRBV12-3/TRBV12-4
CASSSSTPRGTPDTEVFF
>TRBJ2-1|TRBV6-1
CASSEEGRGGPEQFF
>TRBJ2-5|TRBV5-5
CASSPGDLPQETQYF
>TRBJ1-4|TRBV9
CASSATGASNEKLFF
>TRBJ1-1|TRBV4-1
CASSQAVTGGLNTEAFF
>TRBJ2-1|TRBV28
CASSLDRPLKEQFF
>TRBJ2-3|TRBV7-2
CASSFKGGGTDTQYF
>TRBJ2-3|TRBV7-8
CASSLVGVDTQYF
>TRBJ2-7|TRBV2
CASSRGGLSYEQYF
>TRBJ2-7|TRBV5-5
CASAMNNAYEQYF
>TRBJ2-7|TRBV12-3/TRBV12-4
CASSGYSYEQYF
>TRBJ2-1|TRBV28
CASSVRGPSKFF
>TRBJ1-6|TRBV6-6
CASSYSTDPPLHF
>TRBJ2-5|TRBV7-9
CASSSWMETETQYF
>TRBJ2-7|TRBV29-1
CSVYSIGAYEQYF
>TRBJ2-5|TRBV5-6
CASSPTIQETQYF
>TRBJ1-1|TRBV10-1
CASNRQKNTEAFF
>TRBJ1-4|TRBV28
CASRTQGSEKLFF
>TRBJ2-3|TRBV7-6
CASSLQGARTQYF
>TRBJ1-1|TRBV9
CASSHRDGLSGTEAFF
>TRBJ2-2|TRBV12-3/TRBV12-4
CASGGGIGTGELFF
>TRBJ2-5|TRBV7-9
CASSLMLAGGKETQYF
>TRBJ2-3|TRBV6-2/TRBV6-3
CASSRSYTDTQYF
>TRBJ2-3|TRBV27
CASSFTGGAVDTQYF
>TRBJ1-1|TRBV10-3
CAISEPGHLNTEAFF
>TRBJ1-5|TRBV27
CASSFSGQPQHF
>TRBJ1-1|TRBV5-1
CASSITGGGVTEAFF
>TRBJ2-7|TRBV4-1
CASSQPGQGAYEQYF
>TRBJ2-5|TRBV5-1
CASRRTGLEETQYF
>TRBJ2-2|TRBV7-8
CASSPINRVTGELFF
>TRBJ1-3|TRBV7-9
CASSLTAVSGNTIYF
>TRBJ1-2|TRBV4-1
CASSQERQGGYGYTF
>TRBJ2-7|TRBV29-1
CSVELLAGAAYEQYF
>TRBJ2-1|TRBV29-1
CSLAGGSGHEQFF
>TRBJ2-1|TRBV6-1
CASSVAGGYNEQFF
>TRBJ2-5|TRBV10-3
CAISEPTLQETQYF
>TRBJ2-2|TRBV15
CATSSLAGGPSELFF
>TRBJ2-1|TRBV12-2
CASRLGTSVGAYNEQFF
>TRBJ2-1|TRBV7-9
CASSSAEGTVSYNEQFF
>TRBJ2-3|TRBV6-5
CASAPGTSTDTQYF